Reported below is one T cell receptor beta chain. Its specificity is unknown. The sample is drawn from a study of T cell responses to AZD1222 COVID-19 vaccine. Findings and limits, study-wide: Reportedly, nearly half of unique spike TCRs recognized epitopes outside B.1.351/B.1.1.7 mutations. There were repertoire samples only from the period after the peak T cell response. Spike-specific TCR breadth and depth rose after two AZD1222 doses. Just a handful of AZD1222 recipients tested seropositive at baseline.

Sequencing was performed with immunoSEQ multiplex PCR; in TCRdb, only in-frame clones are kept and a portion is missing. Of about 140,000 clones detected, around 90% appear once; the ten largest clones hold around 3%. Germline V lookup: CDR1 MNHNS, CDR2 SASEGT. The CDR3 covers 16 residues. Trimming removed 3 bases at V and 4 bases at J, with 19 bases between. The input for sequencing was peripheral blood, taken on day 0 of AZD1222 vaccination. This chain links TRBV6-1 with TRBJ2-7; D call uncertain. The TCR originated in an adult in good health. CDR3 region: CASSDHLLGRRYEQYF. CDR3 coding DNA: TGTGCCAGCAGTGACCACTTGCTGGGCAGGCGGTACGAGCAGTACTTC.